The present T cell receptor (beta chain) was sequenced within a study of graft-versus-host responses after intestinal transplantation. At the level of the study: Anti-thymocyte globulin induction was given to all recipients, followed by tacrolimus and steroids for about 3 years.

About this clone itself: Its antigen is not known.

Trimming pared 4 bases from V and 6 bases from J, leaving 10 bases between. The CDR3 is made up of 12 amino acids. Germline V CDR1 and CDR2: PRHDT, FYEKMQ (reference sequence). Study-wide results and limits: In recipient marrow, GvH clones were found, and some appeared first in ileum or blood.

Produced via immunoSEQ multiplex PCR; TCRdb's table is partial and in-frame only. The sample includes under 130,000 clones, 90% to 95% seen only once; the top ten take around 1.2%. The chain uses TRBV13 and TRBJ2-7; no definite D call. This sequence originates from a human donor who received an intestinal transplant. The sequencing used unstimulated CD8+ T cells sorted from spleen or lymph node cells, collected before intestinal transplant. The DNA for the CDR3 is TGTGCCAGCAGCTCAGAGGTAACCGAGCAGTACTTC. Its protein product is CASSSEVTEQYF.